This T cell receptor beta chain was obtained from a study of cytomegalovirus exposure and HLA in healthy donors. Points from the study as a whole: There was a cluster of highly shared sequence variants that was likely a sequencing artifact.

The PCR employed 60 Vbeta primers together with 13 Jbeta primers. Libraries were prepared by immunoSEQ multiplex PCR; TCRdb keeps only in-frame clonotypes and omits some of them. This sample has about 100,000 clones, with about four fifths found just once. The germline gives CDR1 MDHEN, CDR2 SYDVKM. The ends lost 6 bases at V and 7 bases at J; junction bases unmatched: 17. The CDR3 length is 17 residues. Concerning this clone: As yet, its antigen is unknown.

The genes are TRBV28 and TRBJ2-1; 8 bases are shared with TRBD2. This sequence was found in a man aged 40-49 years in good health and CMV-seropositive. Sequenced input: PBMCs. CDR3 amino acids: CASSLPGAGTSQNEQFF. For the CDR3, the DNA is TGTGCCAGCAGCCTACCAGGCGCCGGGACTAGTCAGAATGAGCAGTTCTTC.